Below, 14 T cell receptor beta chains from the same sample are listed, as sequenced in a study of PD-1 blockade in classical Hodgkin lymphoma. Sequencing used immunoSEQ multiplex PCR; TCRdb keeps in-frame clones, though not all of them. Of about 25,000 clones listed, nearly 95% are singletons. Regarding time point: newly diagnosed, previously untreated cHL patient sample. The material sequenced was peripheral blood mononuclear cells (PBMCs). The receptors were gathered from a human donor with classical Hodgkin lymphoma.

This chain connects TRBV2 to TRBJ1-2; 7 bases map to TRBD1. CDR3 length: 16 amino acids. Germline trimming cut 4 bases from V and 0 bases from J; bases unmatched to any gene: 8. Germline V gene sequence: CDR1 SNHLY, CDR2 FYNNEI. Here the CDR3 reads CASSGYGTASNYGYTF. The CDR3 nucleotides are TGTGCCAGCAGTGGCTACGGGACAGCATCTAACTATGGCTACACCTTC. The full variable domain, rest sourced from reference TRBV2 and TRBJ1-2, is EPEVTQTPSHQVTQMGQEVILRCVPISNHLYFYWYRQILGQKVEFLVSFYNNEISEKSEIFDDQFSVERPDGSNFTLKIRSTKLEDSAMYFCASSGYGTASNYGYTFGSGTRLTVV.

The rearrangement joins TRBV5-5 to TRBJ1-5, with D maybe TRBD1 (5 bases). This CDR3 contains 14 residues. Trimming stripped 0 bases from V and 3 bases from J, with 7 bases between. Germline assignment: CDR1 SGHKS and CDR2 YYEKEE (reference sequence). In DNA, the CDR3 is TGTGCCAGCAGCTTGGCAGGGAACAATCAGCCCCAGCATTTT. This sequence encodes CASSLAGNNQPQHF. The whole variable domain, filled in from reference TRBV5-5 and TRBJ1-5, reads DAGVTQSPTHLIKTRGQQVTLRCSPISGHKSVSWYQQVLGQGPQFIFQYYEKEERGRGNFPDRFSARQFPNYSSELNVNALLLGDSALYLCASSLAGNNQPQHFGDGTRLSIL.

The V call is TRBV5-1, the J call TRBJ1-2, with D perhaps TRBD1 (5 bases). The CDR3 length is 14 residues. From germline, CDR1 is SGHRS and CDR2 YFSETQ. V lost 7 bases and J lost 2, with 15 bases in between. The CDR3 loop reads CASLPGGGNYGYTF. The CDR3 nucleotides read TGCGCCAGCCTCCCGGGGGGAGGGAACTATGGCTACACCTTC.

This sequence joins TRBV30 and TRBJ1-2; D gene uncertain. With 0 bases removed from V and 8 bases from J, the gap between germline ends came to 10 bases. CDR3 length: 12 residues. The germline V gene has CDR1 GTSNPN and CDR2 SVGIG (reference sequence). The CDR3 reads CAWSVPVTGYTF. The CDR3, as DNA: TGTGCCTGGAGTGTACCTGTGACAGGCTACACCTTC.

The chain links TRBV2 to TRBJ1-1; D not certain. With 5 bases removed from V and 7 bases from J, the gap between germline ends came to 8 bases. CDR1 and CDR2 from the germline V gene are SNHLY and FYNNEI. CDR3 length equals 11 residues. This CDR3 reads CASSWQIEAFF. CDR3 sequence (DNA): TGTGCCAGCAGTTGGCAGATTGAAGCTTTCTTT.

In this sample, this clone turned up once. This sequence joins TRBV5-4 and TRBJ1-1, with D perhaps TRBD1 (6 bases). The ends were cut back, 0 bases at V and 2 bases at J, with 11 bases in the middle. In germline, CDR1 is SGHNT, CDR2 YYREEE (reference sequence). The length of the CDR3 is 15 residues. CDR3 in DNA: TGTGCCAGCAGCTTGGGCGGGACACCTAACACTGAAGCTTTCTTT. Translating gives CASSLGGTPNTEAFF.

The chain carries TRBV5-4 and TRBJ1-1, with D possibly being TRBD1 (5 bases). With 5 bases removed from V and 2 bases from J, the gap between germline ends came to 10 bases. Germline assignment: CDR1 SGHNT and CDR2 YYREEE (reference sequence). The CDR3 covers 13 residues. CDR3 in amino acids: CASRRGPNTEAFF. CDR3 in DNA: TGTGCCAGCAGGAGGGGCCCAAACACTGAAGCTTTCTTT.

The chain links TRBV11-1 to TRBJ2-2; D gene unclear. The ends were cut back, 3 bases at V and 6 bases at J, with 14 bases in the middle. Germline CDR1 and CDR2: SGHAT and FQDESV (reference sequence). CDR3 size: 15 residues. The CDR3 DNA reads as TGTGCCAGCAGCTTTAGCCTGGGGTTTCCCGGGGAGCTGTTTTTT. Translation gives CASSFSLGFPGELFF.

This chain's CDR3 is CASSGPPGTRADEQYF. In DNA, the CDR3 is TGTGCCAGCAGTGGACCCCCCGGGACTAGAGCTGACGAGCAGTACTTC. The genes are TRBV5-6 and TRBJ2-7; 8 nucleotides match TRBD2. This CDR3 has 16 amino acids. From germline, CDR1 is SGHDT and CDR2 YYEEEE. The V and J ends lost 5 bases and 5 bases, in that order; junction bases with no gene match: 15.

The chain combines TRBV5-4 with TRBJ2-3; the match to TRBD1 covers 8 bases. The germline gives CDR1 SGHNT, CDR2 YYREEE (reference sequence). J was trimmed by 6 bases and V by 6 bases; bases with no gene match: 6. This CDR3 has 13 amino acids. In nucleotides, the CDR3 is TGTGCCAGCATGGGCAGGGGGCCGGATACGCAGTATTTT. This sequence encodes CASMGRGPDTQYF.

The chain has TRBV28 and TRBJ2-3, with 8 bases that match TRBD2. This CDR3 has 17 amino acids. Per germline, CDR1 MDHEN and CDR2 SYDVKM. V lost 3 bases, J lost 7 bases, and 15 bases stayed unmatched. CDR3 sequence: CASSFSGISFRVNTQYF. The CDR3 nucleotides read TGTGCCAGCAGTTTTAGCGGGATTTCTTTTAGGGTAAATACGCAGTATTTT.

V gene TRBV9 combines with J gene TRBJ2-7; maybe TRBD1 (5 bases). V lost 0 bases, J lost 6 bases, and 10 bases lay in between. This CDR3 is 13 amino acids long. The V gene's germline CDR1 is SGDLS and CDR2 YYNGEE. The CDR3 loop reads CASSVVSGAEQYF. CDR3 bases: TGTGCCAGCAGCGTAGTGTCTGGGGCCGAGCAGTACTTC.

The chain uses TRBV19 and TRBJ2-1; 8 bases agree with TRBD1. The V and J ends lost 4 bases and 2 bases, in that order; junction bases with no gene match: 1. Germline values: CDR1 LNHDA, CDR2 SQIVND (reference sequence). The CDR3 is 14 residues long. The CDR3 loop is CASSKTGAYNEQFF. The CDR3 region has the DNA TGTGCCAGTAGTAAGACAGGGGCCTACAATGAGCAGTTCTTC.

This sequence joins TRBV5-5 and TRBJ2-5; TRBD2 aligns across 7 bases. V lost 0 bases to trimming and J lost 1 base; unmatched junction nucleotides: 6. The germline V gene encodes CDR1 SGHKS and CDR2 YYEKEE (reference sequence). This CDR3 spans 16 amino acids. The CDR3 nucleotides read TGTGCCAGCAGCTTGGGGGACTATCGGCCCCAAGAGACCCAGTACTTC. As protein: CASSLGDYRPQETQYF.